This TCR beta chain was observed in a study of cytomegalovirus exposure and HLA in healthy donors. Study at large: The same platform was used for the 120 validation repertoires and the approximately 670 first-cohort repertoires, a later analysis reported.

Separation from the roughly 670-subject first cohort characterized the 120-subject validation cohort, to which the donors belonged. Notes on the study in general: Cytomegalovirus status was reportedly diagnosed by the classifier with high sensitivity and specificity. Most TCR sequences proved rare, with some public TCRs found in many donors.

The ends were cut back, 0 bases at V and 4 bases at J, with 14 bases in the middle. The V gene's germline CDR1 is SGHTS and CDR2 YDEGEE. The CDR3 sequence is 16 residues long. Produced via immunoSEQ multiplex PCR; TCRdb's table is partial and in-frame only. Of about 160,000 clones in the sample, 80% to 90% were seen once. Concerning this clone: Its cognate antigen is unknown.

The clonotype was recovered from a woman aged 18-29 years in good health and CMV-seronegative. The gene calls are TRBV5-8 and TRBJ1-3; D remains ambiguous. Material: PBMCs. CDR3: CASSLGDTARGNTIYF. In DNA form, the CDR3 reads TGTGCCAGCAGCTTGGGTGATACCGCGAGGGGAAACACCATATATTTT.